One sample yielded the 2 T cell receptor beta chains listed below, sequenced in a study of T cell responses to AZD1222 COVID-19 vaccine (dated by TCRdb to about 2021). Libraries were constructed by the immunoSEQ multiplex PCR assay. The source is immuneACCESS, and TCRdb retained only in-frame sequences with V and J called. Part of the clones is not carried over; for the studies checked, unresolved V genes explain less than half of this, and the remainder is unexplained. Here the sample has roughly 130,000 clones; 92% occur a single time. Under 2% of the sample goes to the ten largest clones. Explained via the paper, the time point label denotes: baseline before first vaccination. The sequencing used peripheral blood, collected on day 0 of AZD1222 vaccination. All receptors come from an adult in good health.

The rearrangement joins TRBV27 to TRBJ2-5; D possibly matches TRBD1 or TRBD2 (5 bases each). Germline-derived CDR1 and CDR2 are MNHEY and SMNVEV (reference sequence). This CDR3 is 13 amino acids long. Trimming stripped 10 bases from V and 0 bases from J, with 12 bases between. CDR3 bases: TGTGCCACCCGTGAGGGGAACCAAGAGACCCAGTACTTC. It translates to CATREGNQETQYF.

The V and J genes are TRBV10-3 and TRBJ2-5; tentative D call: TRBD1 (6 bases). The V gene lost 6 bases and the J gene lost 3 bases, with 11 bases spanning the gap. Germline loops: CDR1 ENHRY, CDR2 SYGVKD. The CDR3 loop spans 13 amino acids. The DNA of the CDR3 is TGTGCCATCAGAATGGACAGCAAAGAGACCCAGTACTTC. Residues: CAIRMDSKETQYF.